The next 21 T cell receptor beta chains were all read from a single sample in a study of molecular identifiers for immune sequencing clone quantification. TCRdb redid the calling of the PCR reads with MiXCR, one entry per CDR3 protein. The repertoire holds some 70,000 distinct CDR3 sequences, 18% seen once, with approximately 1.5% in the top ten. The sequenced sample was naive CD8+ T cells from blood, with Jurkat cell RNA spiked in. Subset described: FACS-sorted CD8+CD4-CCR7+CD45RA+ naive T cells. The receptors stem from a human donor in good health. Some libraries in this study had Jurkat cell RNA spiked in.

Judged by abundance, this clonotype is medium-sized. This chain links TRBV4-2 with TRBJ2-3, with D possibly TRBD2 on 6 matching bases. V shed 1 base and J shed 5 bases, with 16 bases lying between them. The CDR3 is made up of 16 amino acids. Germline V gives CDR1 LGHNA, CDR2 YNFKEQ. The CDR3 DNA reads TGTGCCAGCAGCCAAGTTCTATCGGGAGAGGAAGATACGCAGTATTTT. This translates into CASSQVLSGEEDTQYF.

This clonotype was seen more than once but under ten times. The CDR3: CASSQGTGELFF. The CDR3 DNA reads TGTGCCAGCAGCCAGGGTACCGGGGAGCTGTTTTTT. The genes are TRBV5-5 and TRBJ2-2; the D gene is possibly TRBD1 (5 bases). V was cut by 4 bases and J by 5 bases, with 6 bases left in between. Germline V gene lookup returns CDR1 SGHKS and CDR2 YYEKEE (reference sequence). The CDR3 consists of 12 residues.

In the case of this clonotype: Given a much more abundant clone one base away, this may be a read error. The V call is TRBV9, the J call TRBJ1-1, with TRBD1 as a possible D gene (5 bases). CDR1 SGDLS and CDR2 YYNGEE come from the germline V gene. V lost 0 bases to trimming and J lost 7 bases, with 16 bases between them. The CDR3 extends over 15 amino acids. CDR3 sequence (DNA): TGTGCCAGCAGCGTAGGGGCTCCGGGGCGAGATGAAGCTTTCTTT. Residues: CASSVGAPGRDEAFF.

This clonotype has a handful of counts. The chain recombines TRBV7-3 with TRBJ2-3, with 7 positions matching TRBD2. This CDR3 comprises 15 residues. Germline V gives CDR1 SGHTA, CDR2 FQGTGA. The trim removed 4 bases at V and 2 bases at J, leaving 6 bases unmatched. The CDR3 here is CASSSGLGPTDTQYF. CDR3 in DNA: TGTGCCAGCAGCTCAGGACTAGGGCCCACAGATACGCAGTATTTT.

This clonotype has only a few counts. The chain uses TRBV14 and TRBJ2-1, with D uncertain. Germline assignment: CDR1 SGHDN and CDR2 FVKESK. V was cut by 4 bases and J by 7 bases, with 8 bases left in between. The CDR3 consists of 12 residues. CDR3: CASSPYNNEQFF. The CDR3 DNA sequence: TGTGCCAGCAGCCCGTACAATAATGAGCAGTTCTTC.

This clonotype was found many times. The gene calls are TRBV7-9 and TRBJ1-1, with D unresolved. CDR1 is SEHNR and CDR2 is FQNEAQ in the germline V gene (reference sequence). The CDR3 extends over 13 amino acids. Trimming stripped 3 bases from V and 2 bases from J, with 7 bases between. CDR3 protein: CASSFPQNTEAFF. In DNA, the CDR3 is TGTGCCAGCAGCTTCCCGCAAAACACTGAAGCTTTCTTT.

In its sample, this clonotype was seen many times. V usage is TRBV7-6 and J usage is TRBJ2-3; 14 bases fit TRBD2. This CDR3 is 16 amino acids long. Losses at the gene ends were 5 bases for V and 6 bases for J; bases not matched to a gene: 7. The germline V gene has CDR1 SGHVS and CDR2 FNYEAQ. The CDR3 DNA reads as TGTGCCAGCAGCCCCCGACTAGCGGGAGGGCGGGATACGCAGTATTTT. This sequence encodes CASSPRLAGGRDTQYF.

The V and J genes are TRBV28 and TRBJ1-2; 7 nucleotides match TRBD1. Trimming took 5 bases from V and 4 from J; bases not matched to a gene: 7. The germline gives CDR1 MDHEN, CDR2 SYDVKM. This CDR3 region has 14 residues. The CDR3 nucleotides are TGTGCCAGCAGTGTAGACAGGGTGCTCTATGGCTACACCTTC. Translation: CASSVDRVLYGYTF.

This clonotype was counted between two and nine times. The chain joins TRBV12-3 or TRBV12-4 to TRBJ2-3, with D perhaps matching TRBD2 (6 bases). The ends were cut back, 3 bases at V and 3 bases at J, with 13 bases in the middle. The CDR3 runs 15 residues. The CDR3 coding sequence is TGTGCCAGCAGTTTCTCGGGGGAAGTGACAGATACGCAGTATTTT. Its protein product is CASSFSGEVTDTQYF.

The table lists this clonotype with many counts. CDR3 residues: CASSLEMGQNTEAFF. Written as DNA, the CDR3 is TGCGCCAGCAGCTTGGAAATGGGACAGAACACTGAAGCTTTCTTT. The V and J genes are TRBV5-1 and TRBJ1-1; a weak D match, TRBD1 (6 bases). The CDR3 runs to 15 residues. Germline V gives CDR1 SGHRS, CDR2 YFSETQ. V lost 0 bases, J lost 1 base, and 10 bases lay in between.

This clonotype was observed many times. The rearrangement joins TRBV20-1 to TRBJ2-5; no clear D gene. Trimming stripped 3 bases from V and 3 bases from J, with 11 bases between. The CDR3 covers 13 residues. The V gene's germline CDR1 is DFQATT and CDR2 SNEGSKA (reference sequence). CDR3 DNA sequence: TGCAGTGCTAGTAGGTCGGCAGAAGAGACCCAGTACTTC. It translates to CSASRSAEETQYF.

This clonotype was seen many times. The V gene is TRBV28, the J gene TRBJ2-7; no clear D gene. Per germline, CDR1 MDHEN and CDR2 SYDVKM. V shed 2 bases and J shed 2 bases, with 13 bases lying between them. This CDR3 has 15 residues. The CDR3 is CASSLGQRAAYEQYF. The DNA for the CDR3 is TGTGCCAGCAGTTTAGGCCAGCGCGCGGCCTACGAGCAGTACTTC.

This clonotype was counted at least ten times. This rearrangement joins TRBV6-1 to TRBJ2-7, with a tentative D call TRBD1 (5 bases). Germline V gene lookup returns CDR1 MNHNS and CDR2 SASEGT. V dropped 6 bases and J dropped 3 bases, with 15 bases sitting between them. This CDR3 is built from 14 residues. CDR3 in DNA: TGTGCCAGCAGGACGGAAGTCAGGGTCTACGAGCAGTACTTC. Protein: CASRTEVRVYEQYF.

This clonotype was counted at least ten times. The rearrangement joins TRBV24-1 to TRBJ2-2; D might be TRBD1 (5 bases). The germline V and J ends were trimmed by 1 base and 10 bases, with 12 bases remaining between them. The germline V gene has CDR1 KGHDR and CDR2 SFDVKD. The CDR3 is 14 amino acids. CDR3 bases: TGTGCCACCAGTGATTTAGGCCAGGGCGAGGAGCTGTTTTTT. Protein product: CATSDLGQGEELFF.

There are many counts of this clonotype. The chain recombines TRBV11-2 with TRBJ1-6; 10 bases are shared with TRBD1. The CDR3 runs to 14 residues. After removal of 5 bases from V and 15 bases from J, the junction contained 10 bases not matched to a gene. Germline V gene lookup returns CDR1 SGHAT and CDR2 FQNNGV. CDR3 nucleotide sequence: TGTGCCAGCAGCCGGGGACAGGGGCCCCCCAACCTCCACTTT. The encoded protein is CASSRGQGPPNLHF.

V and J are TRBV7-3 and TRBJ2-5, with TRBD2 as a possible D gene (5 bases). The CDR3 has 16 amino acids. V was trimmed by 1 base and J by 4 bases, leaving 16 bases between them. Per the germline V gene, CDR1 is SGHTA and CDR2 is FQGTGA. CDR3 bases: TGTGCCAGCAGCTTAATATCTTCGGGGAAAGGAGAGACCCAGTACTTC. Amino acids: CASSLISSGKGETQYF.

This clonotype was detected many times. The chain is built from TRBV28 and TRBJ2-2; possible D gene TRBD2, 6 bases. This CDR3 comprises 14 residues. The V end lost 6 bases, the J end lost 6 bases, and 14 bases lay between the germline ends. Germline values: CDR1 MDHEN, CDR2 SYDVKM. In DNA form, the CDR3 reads TGTGCCAGCAGCCCCCGACTAGTTCCCGGGGAGCTGTTTTTT. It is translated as CASSPRLVPGELFF.

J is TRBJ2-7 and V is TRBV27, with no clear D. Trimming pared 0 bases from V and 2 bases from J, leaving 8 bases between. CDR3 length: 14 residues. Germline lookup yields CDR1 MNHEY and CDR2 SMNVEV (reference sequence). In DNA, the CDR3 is TGTGCCAGCAGTTTATCTGGGGTACCCTACGAGCAGTACTTC. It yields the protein CASSLSGVPYEQYF.

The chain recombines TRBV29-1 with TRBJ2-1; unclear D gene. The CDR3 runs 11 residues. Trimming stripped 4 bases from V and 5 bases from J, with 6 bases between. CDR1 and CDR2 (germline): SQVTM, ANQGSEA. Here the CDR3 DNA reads TGCAGCGTTGTTTGGGACAATGAGCAGTTCTTC. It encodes CSVVWDNEQFF.

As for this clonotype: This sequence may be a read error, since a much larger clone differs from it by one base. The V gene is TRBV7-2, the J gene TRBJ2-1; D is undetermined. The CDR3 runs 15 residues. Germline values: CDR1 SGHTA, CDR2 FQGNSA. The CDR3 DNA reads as TGTGCCAGCAGCCGTAGAGGTTTGGTTATTGATGACCAGTTCTTC. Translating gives CASSRRGLVIDDQFF.

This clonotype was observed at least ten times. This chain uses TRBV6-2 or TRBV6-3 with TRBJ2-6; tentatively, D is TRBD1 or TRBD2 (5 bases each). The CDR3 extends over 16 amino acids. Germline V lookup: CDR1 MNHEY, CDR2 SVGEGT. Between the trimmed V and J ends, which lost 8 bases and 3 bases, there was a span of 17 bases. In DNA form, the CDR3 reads TGTGCCAGCTATGAAAGTTCGGGGCTTGGGGCCAACGTCCTGACTTTC. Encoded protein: CASYESSGLGANVLTF.